The sequence of this T cell receptor (beta chain) was determined in a study of patients and donors after allogeneic stem cell transplantation. CDR3 size: 13 residues. Germline-derived CDR1 and CDR2 are GTSNPN and SVGIG (reference sequence). The V end was cut by 1 base, the J end by 10 bases, with 16 bases between. TCRdb used MiXCR to reprocess the RT-PCR reads, holding one entry per CDR3 protein. The profile shows 390,000 or so distinct CDR3 sequences, 16% of them singletons. The receptor comes from a human donor who was either an allogeneic HSCT recipient or a stem cell or donor lymphocyte infusion donor (not recorded which). It is not recorded whose cells these are; they may come from a transplant donor. The sample consisted of blood, either unsorted or a sorted T cell fraction (not recorded which). This rearrangement joins TRBV30 to TRBJ1-1; TRBD1 is a possible D gene (5 bases). Written as DNA, the CDR3 is TGTGCCTGGAGTGCATCAGGGACCCTAGGAGCTTTCTTT. This encodes CAWSASGTLGAFF.